This T cell receptor beta chain was recorded in a study of neurological immune-mediated disorders. TCRdb ran MiXCR on the 5' RACE reads and lists one entry per CDR3 protein. This sample has approximately 37,000 distinct CDR3 sequences, with 3.5% to 4% found just once. The CDR3 is made up of 13 amino acids. In germline, CDR1 is SEHNR, CDR2 FQNEAQ (reference sequence). Trimming removed 4 bases from V and 4 bases from J, with 10 bases in between. This clonotype was counted ten times or more. The receptor was isolated from a man aged 30-40 years with multiple sclerosis. Sequencing used PBMCs. V and J are TRBV7-9 and TRBJ1-2; D uncertain. The CDR3 protein is CASSSASGYGYTF. The CDR3 DNA follows: TGTGCCAGCAGCTCCGCGTCGGGCTATGGCTACACCTTC.